These 3 T cell receptor beta chains share one sample of origin, sequenced in a study of blood T cells in healthy people across ages. It was with a sample-barcoded 5' primer and a J-beta primer mix that a second PCR of roughly 7 to 11 cycles was run. TCRdb used MiXCR to reprocess the 5' RACE reads, holding one entry per CDR3 protein. Among around 970,000 distinct CDR3 sequences, roughly 51% were seen once, and the ten largest hold about 21%. The sequenced material came from blood. The receptors stem from a woman aged 55-75 years in good health.

This clonotype was found once. A junction end diverges from the germline sequence, so it may reflect a read error. The CDR3 bases are TGCAGCGCTAGAAGGGCCGACAGGAGCTCCTATAATTCACCCCTCCACTTT. It is translated as CSARRADRSSYNSPLHF. The chain is built from TRBV20-1 and TRBJ1-6; a weak D match, TRBD1 (6 bases). The V gene's germline CDR1 is DFQATT and CDR2 SNEGSKA (reference sequence). The CDR3 extends over 17 amino acids.

CDR3: CASSRWGESTDTQYF. DNA for the CDR3: TGTGCCAGCAGCAGATGGGGGGAGAGCACAGATACGCAGTATTTT. V usage is TRBV11-3 and J usage is TRBJ2-3; D might be TRBD2 (6 bases). V lost 5 bases and J 0 bases, leaving 12 bases between the germline ends. CDR1 and CDR2 (germline): SGHNT, YENEEA. The CDR3 spans 15 residues. Full variable domain (outside the CDR3, taken from reference TRBV11-3 and TRBJ2-3): EAGVVQSPRYKIIEKKQPVAFWCNPISGHNTLYWYLQNLGQGPELLIRYENEEAVDDSQLPKDRFSAERLKGVDSTLKIQPAELGDSAVYLCASSRWGESTDTQYFGPGTRLTVL.

There are a few counts of this clonotype. This sequence joins TRBV4-3 and TRBJ1-1, with TRBD1 matching 8 bases. CDR1 LGHNA and CDR2 YSLEER come from the germline V gene. CDR3 length: 14 residues. The V segment lost 1 base and the J segment 5 bases; nucleotides outside the gene matches: 3. The CDR3 DNA reads TGCGCCAGCAGCCAAGGGAGACAGGGGACTGAAGCTTTCTTT. This sequence encodes CASSQGRQGTEAFF.